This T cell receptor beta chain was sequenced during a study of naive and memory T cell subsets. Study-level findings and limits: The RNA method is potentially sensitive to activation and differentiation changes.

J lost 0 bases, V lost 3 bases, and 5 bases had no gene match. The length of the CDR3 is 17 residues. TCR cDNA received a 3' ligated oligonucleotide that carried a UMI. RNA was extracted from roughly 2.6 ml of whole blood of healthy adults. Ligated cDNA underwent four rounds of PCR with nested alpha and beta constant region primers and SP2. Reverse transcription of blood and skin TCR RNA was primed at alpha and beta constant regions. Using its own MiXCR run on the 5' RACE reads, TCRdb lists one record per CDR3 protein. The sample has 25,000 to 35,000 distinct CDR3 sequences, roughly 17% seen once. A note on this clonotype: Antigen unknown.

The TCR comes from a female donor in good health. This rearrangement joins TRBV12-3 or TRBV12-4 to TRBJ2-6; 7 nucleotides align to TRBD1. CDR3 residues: CASSFGTVNSGANVLTF. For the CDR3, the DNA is TGTGCCAGCAGTTTTGGGACAGTGAACTCTGGGGCCAACGTCCTGACTTTC.